This TCR beta chain derives from a study of cytomegalovirus exposure and HLA in healthy donors. The CDR3 loop spans 15 amino acids. Germline V gene data show CDR1 as SGHDT and CDR2 as YYEEEE. V lost 0 bases to trimming and J lost 5 bases; unmatched junction nucleotides: 7. About this clone: As yet, its antigen is unknown.

Study outcomes and limitations: Over 15,000 TCR beta sequences were associated with HLA alleles at 0.05 false discovery rate in a later analysis. In an earlier analysis, in approximately 630 donors, most V segments appeared productive either ~90% or ~30% of the time. The dataset shows that most TCR sequences were rare, while some public TCRs occurred in many donors.

The PCR had 60 Vbeta and 13 Jbeta primers. The table came from immunoSEQ multiplex PCR; TCRdb's copy has only in-frame clones and leaves some out. Reported are about 37,000 clones; the ten largest clones contain 5.9%. This TCR came from a human donor in good health. This chain links TRBV5-6 with TRBJ2-5, with 7 bases lining up with TRBD1. Sequencing used PBMCs. CDR3 nucleotides: TGTGCCAGCAGCTTGGAGGAACAGGGGATCGAGACCCAGTACTTC. This gives the protein CASSLEEQGIETQYF.